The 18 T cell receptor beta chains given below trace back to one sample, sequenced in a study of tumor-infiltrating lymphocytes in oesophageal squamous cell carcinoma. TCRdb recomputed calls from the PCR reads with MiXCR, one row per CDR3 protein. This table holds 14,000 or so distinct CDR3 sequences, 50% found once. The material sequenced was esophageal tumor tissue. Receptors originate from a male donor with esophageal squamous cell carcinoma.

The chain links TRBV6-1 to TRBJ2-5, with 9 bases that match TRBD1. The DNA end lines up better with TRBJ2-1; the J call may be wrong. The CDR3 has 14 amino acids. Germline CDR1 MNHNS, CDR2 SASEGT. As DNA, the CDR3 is TGTGCCAGCTCCGGGACAGGGAGCCCCAATGAGCAGTTCTTC. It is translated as CASSGTGSPNEQFF.

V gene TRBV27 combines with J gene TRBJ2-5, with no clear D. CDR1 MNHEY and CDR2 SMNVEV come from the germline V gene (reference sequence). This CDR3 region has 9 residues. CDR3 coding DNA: TGTGTTGTACAAGAGACCCAGTACTTC. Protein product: CVVQETQYF.

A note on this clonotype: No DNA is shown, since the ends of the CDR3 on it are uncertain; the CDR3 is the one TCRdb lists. CDR3 region: CASSLDPWLWLHLRF. The V gene is TRBV11-3, the J gene TRBJ2-6. Germline V lookup: CDR1 SGHNT, CDR2 YENEEA. The CDR3 is 15 amino acids long, termini counted.

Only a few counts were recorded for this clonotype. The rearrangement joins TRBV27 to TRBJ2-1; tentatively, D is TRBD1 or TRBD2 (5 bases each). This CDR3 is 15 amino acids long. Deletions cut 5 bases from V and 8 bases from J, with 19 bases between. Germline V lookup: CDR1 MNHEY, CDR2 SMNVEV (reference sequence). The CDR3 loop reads CASSPQLSGADEQFF. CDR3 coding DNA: TGTGCCAGCAGTCCACAACTTTCCGGGGCGGATGAGCAGTTCTTC.

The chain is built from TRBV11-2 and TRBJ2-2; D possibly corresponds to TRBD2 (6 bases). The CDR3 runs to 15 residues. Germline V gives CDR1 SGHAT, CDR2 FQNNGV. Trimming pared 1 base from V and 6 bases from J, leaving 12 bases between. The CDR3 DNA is TGTGCCAGCAGCTTAGGGTCGGGAGTAGCCGGGGAGCTGTTTTTT. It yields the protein CASSLGSGVAGELFF.

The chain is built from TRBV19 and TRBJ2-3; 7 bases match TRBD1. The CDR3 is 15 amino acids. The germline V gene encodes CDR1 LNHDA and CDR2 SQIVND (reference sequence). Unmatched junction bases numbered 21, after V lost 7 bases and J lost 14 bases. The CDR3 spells CASIEQGINTGELYF. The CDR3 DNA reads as TGTGCCAGTATTGAACAGGGGATAAACACCGGGGAGCTGTATTTT.

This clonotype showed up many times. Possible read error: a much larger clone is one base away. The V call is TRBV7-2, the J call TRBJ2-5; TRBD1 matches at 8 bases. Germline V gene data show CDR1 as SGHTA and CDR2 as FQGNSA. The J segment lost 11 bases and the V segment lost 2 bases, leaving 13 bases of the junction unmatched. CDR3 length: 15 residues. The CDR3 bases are TGTGCCAGCAGCTTAAGGACAGGGAAGCACAATGAGCAGTACTTC. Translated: CASSLRTGKHNEQYF. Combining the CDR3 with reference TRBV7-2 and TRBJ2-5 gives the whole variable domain GAGVSQSPSNKVTEKGKDVELRCDPISGHTALYWYRQSLGQGLEFLIYFQGNSAPDKSGLPSDRFSAERTGGSVSTLTIQRTQQEDSAVYLCASSLRTGKHNEQYFGPGTRLLVL.

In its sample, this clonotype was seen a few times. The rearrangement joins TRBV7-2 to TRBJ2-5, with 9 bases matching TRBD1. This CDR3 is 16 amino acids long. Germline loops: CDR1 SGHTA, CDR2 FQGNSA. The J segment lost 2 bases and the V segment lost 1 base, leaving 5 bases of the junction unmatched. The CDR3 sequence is CASSLGAGTGQETQYF. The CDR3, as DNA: TGTGCCAGCAGCTTAGGGGCCGGGACAGGGCAAGAGACCCAGTACTTC.

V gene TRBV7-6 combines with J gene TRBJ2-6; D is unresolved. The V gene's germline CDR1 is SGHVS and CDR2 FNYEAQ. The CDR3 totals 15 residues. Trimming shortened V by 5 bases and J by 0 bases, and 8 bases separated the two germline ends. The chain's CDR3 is CASSTVFSGANVLTF. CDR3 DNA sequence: TGTGCCAGCAGCACAGTGTTCTCTGGGGCCAACGTCCTGACTTTC. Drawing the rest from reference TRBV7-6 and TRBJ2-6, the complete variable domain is GAGVSQSPRYKVTKRGQDVALRCDPISGHVSLYWYRQALGQGPEFLTYFNYEAQQDKSGLPNDRFSAERPEGSISTLTIQRTEQRDSAMYRCASSTVFSGANVLTFGAGSRLTVL.

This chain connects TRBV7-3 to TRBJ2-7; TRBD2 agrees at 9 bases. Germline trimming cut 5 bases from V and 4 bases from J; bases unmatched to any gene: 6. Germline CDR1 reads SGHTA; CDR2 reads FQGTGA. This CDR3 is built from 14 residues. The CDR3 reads CASSVTSGRYEQYF. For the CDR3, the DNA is TGTGCCAGCAGCGTCACTAGCGGGCGTTACGAGCAGTACTTC. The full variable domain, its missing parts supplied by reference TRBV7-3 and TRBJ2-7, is GAGVSQTPSNKVTEKGKYVELRCDPISGHTALYWYRQSLGQGPEFLIYFQGTGAADDSGLPNDRFFAVRPEGSVSTLKIQRTERGDSAVYLCASSVTSGRYEQYFGPGTRLTVT.

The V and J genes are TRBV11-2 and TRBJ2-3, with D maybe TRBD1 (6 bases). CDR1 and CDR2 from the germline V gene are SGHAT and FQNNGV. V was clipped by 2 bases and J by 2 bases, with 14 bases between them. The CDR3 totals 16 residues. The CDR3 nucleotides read TGTGCCAGCAGCTTACCCACAGGGAAGGACACAGATACGCAGTATTTT. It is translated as CASSLPTGKDTDTQYF.

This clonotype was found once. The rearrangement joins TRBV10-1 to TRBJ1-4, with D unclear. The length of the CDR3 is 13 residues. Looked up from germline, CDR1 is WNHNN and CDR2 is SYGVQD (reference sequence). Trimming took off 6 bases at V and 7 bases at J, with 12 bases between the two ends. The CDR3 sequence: CASRDSGVEKLFF. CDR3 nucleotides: TGCGCCAGCAGGGACTCTGGGGTTGAAAAACTGTTTTTT.

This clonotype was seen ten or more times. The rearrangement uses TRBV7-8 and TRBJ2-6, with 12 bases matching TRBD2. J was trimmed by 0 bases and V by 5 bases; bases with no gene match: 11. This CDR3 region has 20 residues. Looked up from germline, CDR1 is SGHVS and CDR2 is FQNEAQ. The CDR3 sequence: CASSVGWTSGTRSGANVLTF. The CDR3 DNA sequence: TGTGCCAGCAGCGTAGGATGGACTAGCGGGACCCGCTCTGGGGCCAACGTCCTGACTTTC.

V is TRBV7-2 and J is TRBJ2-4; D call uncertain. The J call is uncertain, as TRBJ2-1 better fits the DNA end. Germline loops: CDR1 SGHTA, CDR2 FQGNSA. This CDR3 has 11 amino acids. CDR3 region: CASSLRHEQFF. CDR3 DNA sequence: TGTGCCAGCAGCTTACGGCATGAGCAGTTCTTC.

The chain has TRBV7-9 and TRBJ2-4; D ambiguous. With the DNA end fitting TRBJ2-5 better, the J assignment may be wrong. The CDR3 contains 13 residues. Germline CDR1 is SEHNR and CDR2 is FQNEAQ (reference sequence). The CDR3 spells CASSQGPPETQYF. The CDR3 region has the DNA TGTGCCAGCAGCCAAGGGCCCCCAGAGACCCAGTACTTC.

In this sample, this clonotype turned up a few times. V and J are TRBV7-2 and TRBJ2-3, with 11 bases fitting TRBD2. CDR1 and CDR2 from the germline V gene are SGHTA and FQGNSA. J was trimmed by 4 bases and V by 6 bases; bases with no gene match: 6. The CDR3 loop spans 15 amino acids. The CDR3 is CASSQLAGVPDTQYF. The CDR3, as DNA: TGTGCCAGCAGTCAACTAGCGGGAGTCCCAGATACGCAGTATTTT.

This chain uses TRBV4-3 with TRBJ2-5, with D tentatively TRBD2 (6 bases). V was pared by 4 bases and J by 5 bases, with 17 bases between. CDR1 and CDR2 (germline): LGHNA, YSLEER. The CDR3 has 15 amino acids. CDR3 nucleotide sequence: TGCGCCAGCAGCCCGGGAGATGACCCCCGTGAGACCCAGTACTTC. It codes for CASSPGDDPRETQYF.

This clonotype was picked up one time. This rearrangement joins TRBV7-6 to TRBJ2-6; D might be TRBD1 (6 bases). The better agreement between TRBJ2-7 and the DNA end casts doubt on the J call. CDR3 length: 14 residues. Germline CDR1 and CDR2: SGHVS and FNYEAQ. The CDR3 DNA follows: TGTGCCAGCAGCCTCAGGGGTAACCTGGGGGAGCAGTACTTC. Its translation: CASSLRGNLGEQYF.